This is a list of T cell receptor beta chains from one sample in a study of early T cells in non-severe SARS-CoV-2 infection. TCRdb ran MiXCR on the 5' RACE reads and lists one entry per CDR3 protein. This sample yields about 85,000 distinct CDR3 sequences, of which 14% are seen a single time; roughly 6.4% belongs to the top ten. Sequencing input: whole blood. These receptors all come from an adult who was a healthcare worker with PCR-confirmed SARS-CoV-2 infection or an uninfected control (not recorded which). Each CDR3 is given with its conserved first and last residue. The D gene is left open where the match is weak. Not all rows give a size; the values are once, few, many and, for expanded clones, a class.

cdr3_aa	cdr3_nt	v_call	j_call	clone_size	d_call
CSASAYNEQFF	TGCAGTGCTAGTGCCTACAATGAGCAGTTCTTC	TRBV20-1	TRBJ2-1	many	.
CASSVLAGAYNEQFF	TGTGCCAGTAGTGTCTTAGCGGGAGCCTACAATGAGCAGTTCTTC	TRBV19	TRBJ2-1	.	TRBD2
CASSESKGSTGAGLFF	TGCGCCAGCAGTGAGTCAAAAGGGTCCACAGGAGCTGGCCTGTTTTTT	TRBV10-2	TRBJ1-4	many	.
CSVGGTSGKANTGELFF	TGCAGCGTGGGCGGGACTAGCGGGAAGGCGAACACCGGGGAGCTGTTTTTT	TRBV29-1	TRBJ2-2	few	TRBD2
CASSRLAGGRGTDTQYF	TGTGCCAGCAGTCGACTAGCGGGAGGTCGTGGCACAGATACGCAGTATTTT	TRBV27	TRBJ2-3	few	TRBD2
CASSLAAEQYF	TGTGCCAGCAGCTTAGCGGCCGAGCAGTACTTC	TRBV11-2	TRBJ2-7	.	.
CASSSTGGWYEQYF	TGTGCCAGCAGCTCGACAGGGGGTTGGTACGAGCAGTACTTC	TRBV7-9	TRBJ2-7	few	TRBD1
CASSLLAKYLNTEAFF	TGTGCCAGCAGCTTGCTGGCAAAATATCTTAACACTGAAGCTTTCTTT	TRBV5-5	TRBJ1-1	many	.
CASKTSGELFF	TGTGCCAGCAAGACCTCCGGGGAGCTGTTTTTT	TRBV3-1	TRBJ2-2	.	.
CASSYPRDGELFF	TGTGCCAGCAGTTACCCGCGGGACGGGGAGCTGTTTTTT	TRBV6-5	TRBJ2-2	few	.
CASSLGGRLYNSPLHF	TGTGCCAGCAGCTTGGGGGGCAGGCTTTATAATTCACCCCTCCACTTT	TRBV5-4	TRBJ1-6	few	.
CASIGQRTSGGYEQYF	TGTGCCAGTATCGGGCAGCGGACTAGCGGGGGTTACGAGCAGTACTTC	TRBV19	TRBJ2-7	.	TRBD2
CAWYPGPPYYEQYF	TGTGCCTGGTACCCGGGACCCCCCTACTACGAGCAGTACTTC	TRBV30	TRBJ2-7	few	.
CASTASPFAGELFF	TGTGCCAGCACCGCAAGTCCTTTCGCCGGGGAGCTGTTTTTT	TRBV6-1	TRBJ2-2	many	.
CSVPGTEAFF	TGCAGCGTCCCCGGGACTGAAGCTTTCTTT	TRBV29-1	TRBJ1-1	few	.
CASSPQGIEKLFF	TGTGCCAGCTCACCACAGGGGATTGAAAAACTGTTTTTT	TRBV18	TRBJ1-4	many	.
CASSFIGGAPNYGYTF	TGTGCCAGCAGCTTCATAGGGGGGGCCCCCAACTATGGCTACACCTTC	TRBV7-9	TRBJ1-2	.	.
CASSPPLSTGANVLTF	TGTGCCAGCAGCCCCCCCCTGTCTACTGGGGCCAACGTCCTGACTTTC	TRBV7-2	TRBJ2-6	few	.